The rows below give T cell receptor beta chains drawn from one sample of a study of sequential checkpoint blockade in melanoma. Using immunoSEQ multiplex PCR, the repertoire was profiled, and TCRdb retains in-frame clones only, with some absent. The sample holds 20,000 to 25,000 clones, under 70% seen once. The sample here was CD8+ T cells sorted from blood (inferred from file names), taken from a patient given nivolumab and ipilimumab in sequence. The receptors stem from a human donor with melanoma. The conserved cysteine and the conserved F or W are not part of the CDR3 here. Size tells how often a clone was seen (once, few, many) or the class of an expanded clone, and some rows leave it out.

V gene	CDR3 length	clone size	J gene	CDR3 protein
TRBV5-1	13	few	TRBJ1-4	ASSLTGGSGEKLF
TRBV2	12	.	TRBJ2-2	ASSRTGNTGELF
TRBV19	13	.	TRBJ1-6	ASNLLSDFDSPLH
TRBV28	11	few	TRBJ1-2	ASSSRGYWGYT
TRBV18	15	once	TRBJ1-6	ASSATGTPGRNSPLH
TRBV6-4	13	.	TRBJ2-3	ASSDLAGGADTQY
TRBV19	12	few	TRBJ1-1	ASSFAAGNTEAF
TRBV2	13	.	TRBJ1-5	ASSSGTGVTQPQH
TRBV7-8	13	.	TRBJ2-2	ASWGDRLNTGELF
TRBV6-5	13	.	TRBJ1-2	ASSYFSQDYFGYT
TRBV4-3	14	.	TRBJ2-1	ASSHHGGALGNEQF
TRBV5-5	7	.	TRBJ2-5	ASGGADY
TRBV15	14	.	TRBJ1-2	ATSRGGDGEIYGYT
TRBV7-3	15	.	TRBJ2-1	ASSRPRLAEKYNEQF
TRBV7-9	17	.	TRBJ2-6	ASSLPGTGHFSGANVLT
TRBV28	10	.	TRBJ1-3	GSTGSGNTIY
TRBV27	12	.	TRBJ2-2	ASSLSGGTGELF
TRBV7-9	13	.	TRBJ2-6	ASRSGGSGANVLT
TRBV27	12	.	TRBJ2-7	ASSLVPGAYEQY
TRBV9	10	.	TRBJ1-1	ASSPGAEEAF
TRBV9	15	.	TRBJ1-5	ASSEAPWTGLNQPQH
TRBV11-2	14	.	TRBJ1-4	ASSLVSPATNEKLF
TRBV7-9	9	.	TRBJ1-2	ARQDLYGYT
TRBV6-5	12	.	TRBJ1-6	ASSLTGYNSPLH
TRBV13	10	.	TRBJ1-4	ASSDRGNGLF
TRBV10-3	9	few	TRBJ2-7	ASGQGYEQY
TRBV5-4	13	.	TRBJ1-2	ASSYEVGGFEGYT
TRBV5-3	12	.	TRBJ1-2	ARAKTGEENGYT
TRBV9	11	.	TRBJ1-2	ASSVGQSYGYT
TRBV2	13	.	TRBJ2-7	ASKEVQGVSHEQY
TRBV10-1	14	.	TRBJ2-7	ASSDDRLTFSYEQY
TRBV6-4	12	.	TRBJ2-3	ASSESGPTDTQY
TRBV4-3	14	.	TRBJ2-7	ASSQDSLAGAYEQY
TRBV5-4	12	.	TRBJ1-1	ASSLEGVPAEAF
TRBV27	11	once	TRBJ1-1	ASSLGQFAEAF
TRBV12-5	12	.	TRBJ1-2	ASGQMGGRQGYT
TRBV25-1	14	.	TRBJ1-4	ASRGGELPTNEKLF
TRBV2	14	few	TRBJ1-3	ASSEATGLSGNTIY
TRBV7-3	13	.	TRBJ1-1	ASTPGGGGGTEAF
TRBV2	11	.	TRBJ1-2	ASSHTGSYGYT